The following is a TCR beta chain sequence with its context. Authors' analysis steps: The authors estimated nucleated cell counts from reference gene primer amplification. Clones were read by immunoSEQ multiplex PCR, and TCRdb kept only the in-frame ones, dropping some. The DNA gave D and trimming, while V, J and clone size come from that table. Here the sample spans some 260,000 clones, roughly 87% being singletons. The CDR3 length is 15 residues. V lost 0 bases and J lost 10, with 13 bases in between. CDR1 is LGHDT and CDR2 is YNNKEL in the germline V gene (reference sequence). This sample was taken from a study of blood T cell repertoires in COVID-19.

The TCR originated in a woman in her twenties or thirties with acute COVID-19. The chain uses TRBV3-1 (or the pseudogene TRBV3-2) and TRBJ1-6, with TRBD1 as a possible D gene (5 bases). The sample comprised PBMCs or T cells enriched from blood (not recorded which). The CDR3 nucleotides read TGTGCCAGCAGCCAAGATCGGGGGGGTGGGTCACCCCTCCACTTT. This translates into CASSQDRGGGSPLHF.